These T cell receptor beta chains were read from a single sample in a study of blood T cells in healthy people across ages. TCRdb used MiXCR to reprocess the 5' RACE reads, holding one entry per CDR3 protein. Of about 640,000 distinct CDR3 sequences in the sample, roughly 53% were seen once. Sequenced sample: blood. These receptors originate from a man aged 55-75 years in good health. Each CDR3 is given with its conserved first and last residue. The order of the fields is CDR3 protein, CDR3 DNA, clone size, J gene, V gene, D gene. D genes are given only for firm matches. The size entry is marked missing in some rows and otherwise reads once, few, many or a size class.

CASSLGTGPGRSQHF | TGTGCCAGCAGCTTAGGGACAGGCCCCGGGAGGTCCCAGCATTTT | medium-sized | TRBJ1-5 | TRBV7-8 | TRBD1
CASRKGLGYNEQFF | TGTGCCAGCAGGAAGGGCCTAGGGTACAATGAGCAGTTCTTC | - | TRBJ2-1 | TRBV2 | -
CASTLTGDSEKLFF | TGCGCCAGCACCCTAACAGGGGACTCTGAAAAACTGTTTTTT | - | TRBJ1-4 | TRBV4-1 | TRBD1
CASSSDRSYEQYF | TGTGCCAGCAGTTCGGACAGGTCCTACGAGCAGTACTTC | few | TRBJ2-7 | TRBV6-2/TRBV6-3 | TRBD1
CSAKPSWAKTQYF | TGCAGTGCTAAACCGAGCTGGGCGAAGACCCAGTACTTC | few | TRBJ2-5 | TRBV20-1 | -
CASSYRRGEQFF | TGTGCCAGCAGTTACCGTCGGGGTGAGCAGTTCTTC | - | TRBJ2-1 | TRBV6-5 | -
CASSENVWGPYEQYF | TGTGCCAGCAGTGAAAATGTCTGGGGCCCCTACGAGCAGTACTTC | - | TRBJ2-7 | TRBV6-1 | -
CAIRSDRGDSPLHF | TGTGCCATCAGAAGTGACAGGGGCGATTCACCCCTCCACTTT | - | TRBJ1-6 | TRBV10-3 | TRBD1
CASSQDPTGKGYTF | TGTGCCAGCAGCCAGGACCCCACCGGCAAGGGCTACACCTTC | - | TRBJ1-2 | TRBV4-2 | -
CASSYAGGAGANVLTF | TGTGCCAGCAGTTACGCCGGCGGGGCTGGGGCCAACGTCCTGACTTTC | - | TRBJ2-6 | TRBV6-5 | -
CASSLVPNQPQHF | TGCGCCAGCAGCTTGGTGCCCAATCAGCCCCAGCATTTT | - | TRBJ1-5 | TRBV5-1 | -
CASSLEGQAAFF | TGTGCCAGCAGCCTTGAGGGACAGGCAGCTTTCTTT | once | TRBJ1-1 | TRBV7-2 | TRBD1
CASSYEGANVLTF | TGTGCCAGCTCTTATGAGGGGGCCAACGTCCTGACTTTC | - | TRBJ2-6 | TRBV7-2 | -
CASSPIATNEKLFF | TGTGCCAGCAGCCCGATAGCAACTAATGAAAAGCTGTTTTTT | - | TRBJ1-4 | TRBV7-9 | -